The rows below give T cell receptor beta chains drawn from one sample of a study of memory CD4+ T cells and cytomegalovirus serostatus. Method: immunoSEQ multiplex PCR; TCRdb's copy keeps in-frame clones and lacks some. The data contain 45,000 to 55,000 clones, roughly four fifths of them singletons. The sequenced sample consisted of memory CD4+ T cells from blood. The receptors were sampled from an adult in good health and CMV-seronegative. The CDR3 runs from the conserved cysteine through the conserved F or W. D genes are given only for firm matches. Where a row states a size, it is once, few, many or the class of an expanded clone; other rows omit it.

>TRBV9|once|-|TRBJ2-7
CASSVDPAPGEQYF
TGTGCCAGCAGCGTAGACCCGGCCCCGGGCGAGCAGTACTTC
>TRBV6-6|once|-|TRBJ2-2
CASRWGSGELFF
TGTGCCAGCAGGTGGGGTTCCGGGGAGCTGTTTTTT
>TRBV6-5|-|-|TRBJ1-3
CASIEPPGNTIYF
TGTGCCAGCATCGAGCCTCCTGGAAACACCATATATTTT
>TRBV5-1|-|TRBD2|TRBJ2-3
CASRGLAGFSADTQYF
TGCGCCAGCAGGGGCCTAGCGGGGTTTAGTGCAGATACGCAGTATTTT
>TRBV18|-|-|TRBJ1-2
CASSPPSSGVNREKNGYTF
TGTGCCAGCTCACCACCTTCCTCGGGGGTAAATCGAGAGAAGAATGGCTACACCTTC
>TRBV28|-|-|TRBJ1-4
CASRPTTGRSVTNEKLFF
TGTGCCAGCAGACCAACGACAGGTCGAAGCGTGACTAATGAAAAACTGTTTTTT
>TRBV7-2|-|-|TRBJ2-7
CASSFGKSARTYEQYF
TGTGCCAGCAGCTTTGGTAAGAGCGCTCGCACGTACGAGCAGTACTTC
>TRBV21-1|-|-|TRBJ1-3
CASSKGQKGRRVGNTIYF
TGTGCCAGCAGCAAAGGTCAAAAGGGACGCCGAGTTGGAAACACCATATATTTT
>TRBV27|-|TRBD2|TRBJ2-2
CASSTSGRAGGELFF
TGTGCCAGCAGTACTAGCGGGAGGGCCGGCGGGGAGCTGTTTTTT
>TRBV19|few|-|TRBJ2-5
CASSITGGWETQYF
TGTGCCAGTAGTATTACGGGGGGCTGGGAGACCCAGTACTTC
>TRBV19|few|-|TRBJ1-4
CASSTPRGNNEKLFF
TGTGCCAGTAGTACCCCCCGGGGGAATAATGAAAAACTGTTTTTT
>TRBV10-3|-|TRBD2|TRBJ2-1
CAIMAGGDHNEQFF
TGTGCCATCATGGCGGGAGGAGACCACAATGAGCAGTTCTTC
>TRBV2|-|-|TRBJ1-5
CASSLTGSNQPQHF
TGTGCCAGCAGTTTGACGGGGAGCAATCAGCCCCAGCATTTT
>TRBV11-3|few|-|TRBJ2-7
CASSLRSGSYEQYF
TGTGCCAGCAGCTTAAGATCAGGAAGCTACGAGCAGTACTTC
>TRBV7-3|-|TRBD2|TRBJ2-1
CASSLAGGPNEQFF
TGTGCCAGCAGCTTAGCGGGGGGTCCCAATGAGCAGTTCTTC
>TRBV27|-|-|TRBJ2-1
CASSWGRGHNEQFF
TGTGCCAGCAGTTGGGGGAGGGGGCACAATGAGCAGTTCTTC
>TRBV5-4|-|-|TRBJ2-3
CASSLEGRTDTQYF
TGTGCCAGCAGCTTGGAAGGAAGGACAGATACGCAGTATTTT
>TRBV9|few|TRBD1|TRBJ1-1
CASSVGKQGGAEAFF
TGTGCCAGCAGCGTGGGCAAACAGGGGGGCGCTGAAGCTTTCTTT
>TRBV5-6|-|TRBD2|TRBJ2-7
CASSLGSGGAYEQYF
TGTGCCAGCAGCTTGGGTAGCGGGGGAGCCTACGAGCAGTACTTC
>TRBV5-1|-|-|TRBJ1-4
CASSLVGRGGSEKLFF
TGCGCCAGCAGCTTGGTCGGCAGGGGCGGAAGTGAAAAACTGTTTTTT
>TRBV7-2|-|-|TRBJ2-7
CASSPSGALSPYEQYF
TGTGCCAGCAGCCCCTCCGGGGCCCTAAGCCCCTACGAGCAGTACTTC
>TRBV7-9|-|-|TRBJ2-1
CASSLDQRNYNEQFF
TGTGCCAGCAGCTTAGACCAGAGGAACTACAATGAGCAGTTCTTC
>TRBV6-5|-|-|TRBJ2-3
CASSLTQGPDTQYF
TGTGCCAGCAGTTTAACCCAGGGGCCAGATACGCAGTATTTT
>TRBV9|few|-|TRBJ2-5
CASSMDSLGETQYF
TGTGCCAGCAGCATGGACAGCTTAGGAGAGACCCAGTACTTC
>TRBV25-1|-|TRBD2|TRBJ2-1
CASLVAGGNEQFF
TGTGCCAGTCTAGTGGCGGGAGGCAATGAGCAGTTCTTC
>TRBV7-8|-|-|TRBJ1-5
CASSLASGNQPQHF
TGTGCCAGCAGCTTAGCGTCGGGAAATCAGCCCCAGCATTTT
>TRBV7-2|-|TRBD2|TRBJ2-5
CASSRTSGRVETQYF
TGTGCCAGCAGCCGAACTAGCGGGAGAGTAGAGACCCAGTACTTC
>TRBV6-5|few|-|TRBJ1-5
CASRTISAKNQPQHF
TGTGCCAGCAGGACGATTTCGGCAAAAAATCAGCCCCAGCATTTT
>TRBV7-8|-|TRBD1|TRBJ1-1
CASSPRTRGRSSGAFF
TGTGCCAGCAGCCCCCGGACCAGGGGGCGATCCTCGGGGGCTTTCTTT
>TRBV27|-|-|TRBJ2-2
CASSLSPLFGATGELFF
TGTGCCAGCAGTTTATCCCCTTTATTCGGGGCCACCGGGGAGCTGTTTTTT
>TRBV29-1|-|-|TRBJ1-2
CSVESSNNGYTF
TGCAGCGTTGAAAGTAGTAACAATGGCTACACCTTC
>TRBV20-1|few|-|TRBJ1-1
CSARGPIF
TGCAGTGCTAGAGGGCCTATCTTT
>TRBV4-3|-|-|TRBJ2-5
CASSQDIGSRRAQYF
TGCGCCAGCAGCCAAGATATCGGCAGTCGGAGGGCCCAGTACTTC
>TRBV4-2|-|TRBD1|TRBJ1-5
CASRYTSDRSNQPQHF
TGTGCCAGCAGATACACGTCGGACAGGAGCAATCAGCCCCAGCATTTT
>TRBV30|medium-sized|-|TRBJ2-1
CAWSKDNYNEQFF
TGTGCCTGGAGTAAAGACAACTACAATGAGCAGTTCTTC
>TRBV6-4|few|-|TRBJ1-1
CASFSGSYTEAFF
TGTGCCAGCTTTTCAGGTTCATACACTGAAGCTTTCTTT
>TRBV19|-|TRBD1|TRBJ1-1
CATDRGTEAFF
TGTGCCACAGACAGGGGGACTGAAGCTTTCTTT